The text below deals with one TCR beta chain. After removal of 3 bases from V and 9 bases from J, the junction contained 7 bases not matched to a gene. The CDR3 covers 14 residues. Per germline, CDR1 MGHDK and CDR2 SYGVNS. This sample is part of a study of OX40 agonist ivuxolimab in advanced cancers. Turning to the study itself: The drug used for patients, ivuxolimab, was an agonistic anti-OX40 (CD134) antibody. The dose-escalation cohort had hepatocellular carcinoma, melanoma, renal cell or head and neck cancer.

The table came from immunoSEQ multiplex PCR; TCRdb's copy has only in-frame clones and leaves some out. The sample consists of about 110,000 clones, roughly nine tenths of them appearing once. The source was CD4+ or CD8+ T cells sorted from blood, collected in a trial of the OX40 agonist ivuxolimab. The chain recombines TRBV25-1 with TRBJ2-1; 8 bases agree with TRBD2. This receptor was taken from an adult with an advanced solid tumor such as melanoma, head and neck, liver or kidney cancer. The CDR3 region is CASSDPAGAFEQFF. The CDR3 DNA follows: TGTGCCAGCAGTGACCCAGCGGGAGCGTTTGAGCAGTTCTTC.